This entry is about one T cell receptor (beta chain). Its antigen remains unidentified. This specimen belongs to a study of blood T cells in healthy people across ages. The CDR3 has 17 amino acids. V was pared by 1 base and J by 0 bases, with 13 bases between. The germline V gene has CDR1 MGHRA and CDR2 YSYEKL. Whole-study results and caveats: From one million sequenced T cells, diversity estimates were lower bounds. Diversity was higher, and naive CD4+ cells more numerous, in long-lived donors than in aged donors.

A sample-barcoded 5' primer and a J-beta primer mix were used in a second PCR of about 7 to 12 cycles. MiXCR was run by TCRdb on the 5' RACE reads, yielding one entry per CDR3 protein. This sample carries 700,000 to 800,000 distinct CDR3 sequences, about 42% of them seen once, and the ten largest clones take more than 20%. V is TRBV4-1 and J is TRBJ1-3; D remains unclear. The TCR comes from an older woman in good health. Sequenced input: blood. In DNA form, the CDR3 reads TGCGCCAGCAGCCAAGGGGAAGGCAGACGCTCTGGAAACACCATATATTTT. This codes for CASSQGEGRRSGNTIYF.